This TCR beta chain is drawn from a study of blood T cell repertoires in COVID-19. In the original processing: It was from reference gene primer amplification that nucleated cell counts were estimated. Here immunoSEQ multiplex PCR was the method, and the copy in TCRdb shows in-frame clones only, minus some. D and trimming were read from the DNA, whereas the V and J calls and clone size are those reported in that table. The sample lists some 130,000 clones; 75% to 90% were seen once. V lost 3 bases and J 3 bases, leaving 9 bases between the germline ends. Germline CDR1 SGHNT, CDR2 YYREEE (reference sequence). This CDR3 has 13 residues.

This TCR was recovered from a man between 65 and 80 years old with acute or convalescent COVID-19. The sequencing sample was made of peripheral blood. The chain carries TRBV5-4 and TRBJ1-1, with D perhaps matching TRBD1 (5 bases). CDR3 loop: CASSSDTDTEAFF. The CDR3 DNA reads TGTGCCAGCAGCTCGGACACGGACACTGAAGCTTTCTTT.